Presented here are 25 T cell receptor beta chains from one specimen sequenced in a study of T cells in Graves' hyperthyroidism and ophthalmopathy. RNA transcripts served as the template for amplifying TCR beta CDR3 regions. First-round RT-PCR of the TCR CDR3 relied on the HTBI primer set. TCRdb re-analysed the multiplex PCR reads in MiXCR, keeping a single row per CDR3 protein. The table has hundreds of thousands of distinct CDR3 sequences, about 14% seen once. Sequencing used blood. All receptors derive from a man in his late teens or twenties with Graves' ophthalmopathy.

This clonotype was seen repeatedly, ten times or more. The V gene is TRBV29-1, the J gene TRBJ1-2; the D is unclear. V shed 6 bases and J shed 0 bases, with 11 bases lying between them. Looked up from germline, CDR1 is SQVTM and CDR2 is ANQGSEA. The CDR3 is 13 residues long. CDR3 loop: CSVEPQANYGYTF. The CDR3 coding sequence is TGCAGCGTAGAGCCCCAAGCTAACTATGGCTACACCTTC.

This clonotype was counted only a few times. The J gene is TRBJ1-1, the V gene TRBV6-1; TRBD1 might be the D (5 bases). Trimming pared 7 bases from V and 0 bases from J, leaving 9 bases between. The CDR3 is made up of 13 amino acids. CDR1 is MNHNS, CDR2 SASEGT, per germline. This CDR3 is CASTGIMNTEAFF. The CDR3 DNA is TGTGCCAGCACAGGGATCATGAACACTGAAGCTTTCTTT.

This sequence joins TRBV27 and TRBJ2-7; D uncertain. V was shortened by 2 bases and J by 0 bases, with 8 bases between the two germline ends. From germline, CDR1 is MNHEY and CDR2 SMNVEV (reference sequence). CDR3 size: 14 residues. The CDR3 DNA sequence: TGTGCCAGCAGTTTAGTTTCCCCCTCCTACGAGCAGTACTTC. This encodes CASSLVSPSYEQYF.

This clonotype was seen a handful of times. This rearrangement joins TRBV4-1 to TRBJ2-3; D might be TRBD1 (5 bases). V lost 4 bases and J 4 bases, leaving 15 bases between the germline ends. CDR1 is MGHRA and CDR2 is YSYEKL in the germline V gene. The CDR3 extends over 15 amino acids. The CDR3 sequence: CASSREPREADTQYF. CDR3 coding DNA: TGCGCCAGCAGCCGAGAACCCAGGGAAGCAGATACGCAGTATTTT.

In this sample, this clonotype turned up many times. V is TRBV18 and J is TRBJ2-5, with D tentatively TRBD1 (6 bases). Germline V gene lookup returns CDR1 KGHSH and CDR2 LQKENI. This CDR3 comprises 15 residues. V was clipped by 3 bases and J by 0 bases, with 11 bases between them. CDR3 amino acids: CASSPRGQNQETQYF. The DNA of the CDR3 is TGTGCCAGCTCACCTCGTGGACAGAACCAAGAGACCCAGTACTTC.

This clonotype has ten or more counts. The J gene is TRBJ2-7, the V gene TRBV27, with D unresolved. The CDR3 has 14 residues. Germline-derived CDR1 and CDR2 are MNHEY and SMNVEV (reference sequence). The V end was cut by 5 bases, the J end by 3 bases, with 14 bases between. CDR3 residues: CASSPRLGYYEQYF. The CDR3 DNA reads TGTGCCAGCAGTCCAAGGTTGGGATACTACGAGCAGTACTTC.

This clonotype has at least ten counts. The J gene is TRBJ2-7, the V gene TRBV20-1; D gene ambiguous. The CDR3 is 15 residues long. Trimming stripped 6 bases from V and 2 bases from J, with 20 bases between. Germline-derived CDR1 and CDR2 are DFQATT and SNEGSKA (reference sequence). The DNA of the CDR3 is TGCAGTGCCAACCAGGAGCTGAGCGATACCTACGAGCAGTACTTC. Translation gives CSANQELSDTYEQYF.

V usage is TRBV7-3 and J usage is TRBJ2-3; 12 bases map to TRBD1. J lost 3 bases, V lost 5 bases, and 9 bases had no gene match. In germline, CDR1 is SGHTA, CDR2 FQGTGA. The CDR3 consists of 17 residues. CDR3 nucleotides: TGTGCCAGCAGCAACCCGGGACAGGGGGCTGGGACAGATACGCAGTATTTT. Its protein product is CASSNPGQGAGTDTQYF.

This clonotype was observed at least ten times. The CDR3, as DNA: TGTGCCTGGAGTATCCGGGAAAAACTGTTTTTT. This codes for CAWSIREKLFF. This sequence joins TRBV30 and TRBJ1-4, with unresolved D. There are 11 residues in the CDR3. Deletions cut 2 bases from V and 8 bases from J, with 6 bases between. The germline V gene encodes CDR1 GTSNPN and CDR2 SVGIG (reference sequence).

The rearrangement uses TRBV6-2 or TRBV6-3 and TRBJ2-1; perhaps D is TRBD1 or TRBD2 (5 bases each). Trimming left V 2 bases short and J 1 base short, with 15 bases between. The germline V gene encodes CDR1 MNHEY and CDR2 SVGEGT. The CDR3 has 17 amino acids. The CDR3 DNA is TGTGCCAGCAGTTACCTCGGGGCTACAAGGTCCTACAATGAGCAGTTCTTC. It encodes CASSYLGATRSYNEQFF.

The sample holds many counts of this clonotype. The chain joins TRBV3-1 to TRBJ2-5; tentatively, D is TRBD2 (5 bases). V lost 3 bases and J 9 bases, leaving 20 bases between the germline ends. The CDR3 is 15 residues long. Germline CDR1 reads LGHDT; CDR2 reads YNNKEL (reference sequence). CDR3 nucleotides: TGTGCCAGCAGCCACTTCCCAGGCACCCCGGAGGCCCAGTACTTC. Amino acid sequence: CASSHFPGTPEAQYF.

This clonotype showed up many times. The chain uses TRBV6-1 and TRBJ2-7; 8 nucleotides align to TRBD1. This CDR3 contains 16 residues. The junction had 10 bases not matched to a gene; V was cut back by 3 bases and J by 3 bases. The germline V gene has CDR1 MNHNS and CDR2 SASEGT. CDR3 loop: CASSDLTGDLRYEQYF. In nucleotides, the CDR3 is TGTGCCAGCAGTGACCTGACAGGGGATTTACGCTACGAGCAGTACTTC.

This clonotype was seen many times. V and J are TRBV5-1 and TRBJ1-5; 8 positions agree with TRBD1. CDR1 and CDR2 from the germline V gene are SGHRS and YFSETQ. With V trimmed by 2 bases and J by 6 bases, 1 base remained unmatched. The CDR3 sequence is 13 residues long. The CDR3 DNA reads TGCGCCAGCAGCTTCACAGGGGGTCAGCCCCAGCATTTT. Translation gives CASSFTGGQPQHF. The variable domain in full, with the rest retrieved from reference TRBV5-1 and TRBJ1-5, is KAGVTQTPRYLIKTRGQQVTLSCSPISGHRSVSWYQQTPGQGLQFLFEYFSETQRNKGNFPGRFSGRQFSNSRSEMNVSTLELGDSALYLCASSFTGGQPQHFGDGTRLSIL.

On this clonotype itself: With a much larger clone just one base away, this may be a read error. The chain has TRBV7-3 and TRBJ2-2, with TRBD2 as a possible D gene (6 bases). Germline CDR1 is SGHTA and CDR2 is FQGTGA. There are 16 residues in the CDR3. The CDR3 region is CTSSLSISGNTGELFF. The CDR3, as DNA: TGTACCAGCAGCTTAAGTATTAGCGGGAACACCGGGGAGCTGTTTTTT.

The table lists this clonotype with many counts. J is TRBJ1-5 and V is TRBV2; tentatively, D is TRBD1 (5 bases). Trimming shortened V by 1 base and J by 0 bases, and 7 bases separated the two germline ends. Germline CDR1 and CDR2: SNHLY and FYNNEI. This CDR3 spans 15 amino acids. DNA for the CDR3: TGTGCCAGCAGTGAAGTGGGGGATAGCAATCAGCCCCAGCATTTT. As protein: CASSEVGDSNQPQHF.

The rearrangement uses TRBV25-1 and TRBJ2-2; perhaps TRBD1 as D (5 bases). The CDR3 has 14 amino acids. V lost 4 bases, J lost 6 bases, and 12 bases lay in between. From germline, CDR1 is MGHDK and CDR2 SYGVNS. CDR3 in amino acids: CASSGPGIPGELFF. The DNA of the CDR3 is TGTGCCAGCAGTGGGCCAGGGATCCCCGGGGAGCTGTTTTTT.

At least ten counts were recorded for this clonotype. The CDR3 DNA is TGCAGTGCTAGAGATCTTGGTAGCCTCGGGGCGGGCGAGCAGTACTTC. This translates into CSARDLGSLGAGEQYF. The chain links TRBV20-1 to TRBJ2-7, with D possibly being TRBD1 or TRBD2 (5 bases each). The CDR3 totals 16 residues. Trimming took 0 bases from V and 6 from J, leaving 21 bases between them. Germline loops: CDR1 DFQATT, CDR2 SNEGSKA (reference sequence).

This clonotype was recorded many times. The V call is TRBV30, the J call TRBJ2-7; no firm D call. The germline V gene has CDR1 GTSNPN and CDR2 SVGIG (reference sequence). With 0 bases removed from V and 4 bases from J, the gap between germline ends came to 16 bases. This CDR3 contains 15 residues. The CDR3 DNA reads TGTGCCTGGAGTGTTTCCGAAAGCGACGGTTACGAGCAGTACTTC. Its protein is CAWSVSESDGYEQYF.

This clonotype has a count of ten or more. The V gene is TRBV6-1, the J gene TRBJ2-1; TRBD2 agrees at 8 bases. Germline V lookup: CDR1 MNHNS, CDR2 SASEGT. Losses at the gene ends were 4 bases for V and 4 bases for J; bases not matched to a gene: 9. This CDR3 comprises 16 residues. CDR3 nucleotide sequence: TGTGCCAGCAGTGTAAATAGCGGGGTAGTGTACAATGAGCAGTTCTTC. This translates into CASSVNSGVVYNEQFF.

This clonotype showed up just a few times. The chain carries TRBV25-1 and TRBJ2-2; no reliable D call. Looked up from germline, CDR1 is MGHDK and CDR2 is SYGVNS. The CDR3 runs 14 residues. Deletions cut 7 bases from V and 0 bases from J, with 9 bases between. The CDR3 DNA reads TGTGCCAGCATGGCCCGTTCGAACACCGGGGAGCTGTTTTTT. Amino acids: CASMARSNTGELFF.

This clonotype was seen many times. This chain links TRBV20-1 with TRBJ2-3, with TRBD2 matching over 10 bases. There are 16 residues in the CDR3. Germline trimming cut 6 bases from V and 1 base from J; bases unmatched to any gene: 10. Germline lookup yields CDR1 DFQATT and CDR2 SNEGSKA (reference sequence). CDR3 residues: CSALLIAGGRTDTQYF. The DNA for the CDR3 is TGCAGTGCACTTCTCATAGCGGGAGGACGCACAGATACGCAGTATTTT.

V and J are TRBV18 and TRBJ1-1; 7 nucleotides match TRBD1. CDR3 length: 15 residues. CDR1 is KGHSH, CDR2 LQKENI, per germline. V lost 4 bases, J lost 5 bases, and 10 bases stayed unmatched. The CDR3 nucleotides are TGTGCCAGCTCACTGGAGACAGGGTTGAGGACTGAAGCTTTCTTT. Protein: CASSLETGLRTEAFF.

The sample holds many counts of this clonotype. This sequence joins TRBV18 and TRBJ2-1; 9 positions match TRBD2. V shed 3 bases, J shed 7 bases, and the junction held 4 bases outside the gene matches. CDR1 and CDR2 (germline): KGHSH, LQKENI. The CDR3 runs to 14 residues. The CDR3 coding sequence is TGTGCCAGCTCACCCGGGACTAGCCAAAATGAGCAGTTCTTC. The encoded protein is CASSPGTSQNEQFF.

In its sample, this clonotype was seen many times. The rearrangement uses TRBV5-8 and TRBJ1-1; no reliable D call. V lost 4 bases to trimming and J lost 0 bases, with 13 bases between them. The CDR3 length is 15 residues. The germline gives CDR1 SGHTS, CDR2 YDEGEE. The CDR3 loop is CASSPIPELNTEAFF. The CDR3 DNA reads as TGTGCCAGCAGCCCAATCCCGGAGCTGAACACTGAAGCTTTCTTT. The full variable domain, its missing parts supplied by reference TRBV5-8 and TRBJ1-1, is EAGVTQSPTHLIKTRGQQATLRCSPISGHTSVYWYQQALGLGLQFLLWYDEGEERNRGNFPPRFSGRQFPNYSSELNVNALELEDSALYLCASSPIPELNTEAFFGQGTRLTVV.

The sample holds many counts of this clonotype. The CDR3 sequence: CASSPRYHEQFF. The CDR3 DNA sequence: TGTGCCAGCAGTCCCAGATACCATGAGCAGTTCTTC. The chain recombines TRBV12-3 or TRBV12-4 with TRBJ2-1; D is uncertain. The CDR3 length is 12 residues. V shed 5 bases and J shed 8 bases, with 10 bases lying between them.